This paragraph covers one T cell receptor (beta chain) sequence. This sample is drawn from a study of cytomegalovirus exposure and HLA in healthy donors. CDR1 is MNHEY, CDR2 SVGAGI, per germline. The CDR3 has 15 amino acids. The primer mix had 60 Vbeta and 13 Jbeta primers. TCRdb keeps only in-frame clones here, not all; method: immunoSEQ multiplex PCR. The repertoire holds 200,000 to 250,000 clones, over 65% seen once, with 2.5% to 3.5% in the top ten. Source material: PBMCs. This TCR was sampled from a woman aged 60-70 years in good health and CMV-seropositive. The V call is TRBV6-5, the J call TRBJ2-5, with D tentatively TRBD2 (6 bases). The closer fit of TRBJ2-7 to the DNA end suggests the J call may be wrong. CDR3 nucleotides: TGTGCCAGCAGTTACTCGGGTAGCGGAACCTACGAGCAGTACTTC. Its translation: CASSYSGSGTYEQYF.